This T cell receptor (beta chain) was sequenced during a study of T cells expressing NK-cell markers. For each CDR3 protein, TCRdb gives one entry from its re-call of the 5' RACE reads, without DNA. The sample shows a few hundred thousand distinct CDR3 sequences, and 1.4% sits with its ten largest clones. The CDR3 is made up of 14 amino acids. The sample was blood T cells: a sorted CD56 or NKG2C T cell subset, CD4+ or CD8+ T cells, or bulk PBMC T cells (not recorded which). The source is a woman in her 50s in good health. The genes are TRBV12-3 or TRBV12-4 and TRBJ1-2; the D call of TRBD1 rests on TCRdb alone, since no DNA is present to check it. CDR3: CASTRDRVGYGYTF.